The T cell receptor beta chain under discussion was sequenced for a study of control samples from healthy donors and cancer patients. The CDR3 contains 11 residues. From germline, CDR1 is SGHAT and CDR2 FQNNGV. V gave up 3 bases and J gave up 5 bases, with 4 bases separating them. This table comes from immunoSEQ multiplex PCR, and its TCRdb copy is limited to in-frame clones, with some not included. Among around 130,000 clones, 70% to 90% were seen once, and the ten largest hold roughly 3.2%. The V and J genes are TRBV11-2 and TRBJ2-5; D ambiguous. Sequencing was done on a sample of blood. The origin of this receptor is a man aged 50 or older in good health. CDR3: CASSFTETQYF. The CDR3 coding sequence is TGTGCCAGCAGCTTTACGGAGACCCAGTACTTC.